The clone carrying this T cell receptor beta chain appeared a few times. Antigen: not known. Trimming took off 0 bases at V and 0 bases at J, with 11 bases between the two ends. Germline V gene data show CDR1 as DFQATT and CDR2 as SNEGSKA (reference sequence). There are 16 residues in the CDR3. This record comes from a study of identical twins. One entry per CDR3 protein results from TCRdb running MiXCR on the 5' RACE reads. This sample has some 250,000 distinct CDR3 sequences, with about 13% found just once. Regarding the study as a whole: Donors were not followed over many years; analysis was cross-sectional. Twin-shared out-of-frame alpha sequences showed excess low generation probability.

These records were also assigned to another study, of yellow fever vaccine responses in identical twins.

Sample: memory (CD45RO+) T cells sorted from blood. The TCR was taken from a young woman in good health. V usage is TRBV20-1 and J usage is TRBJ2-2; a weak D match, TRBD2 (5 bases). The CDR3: CSARDLSGPNTGELFF. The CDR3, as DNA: TGCAGTGCTAGAGATTTAAGCGGACCGAACACCGGGGAGCTGTTTTTT.